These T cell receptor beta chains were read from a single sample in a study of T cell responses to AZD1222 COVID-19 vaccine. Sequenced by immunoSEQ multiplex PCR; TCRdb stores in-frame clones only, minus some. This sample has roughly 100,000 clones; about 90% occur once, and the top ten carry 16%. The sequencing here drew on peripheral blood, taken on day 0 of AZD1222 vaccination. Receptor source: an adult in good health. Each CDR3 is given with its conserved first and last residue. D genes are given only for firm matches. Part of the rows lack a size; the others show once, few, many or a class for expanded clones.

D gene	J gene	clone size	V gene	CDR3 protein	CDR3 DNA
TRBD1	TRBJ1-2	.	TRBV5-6	CASINGQGVPGGGYTF	TGTGCCAGCATCAACGGACAGGGAGTGCCCGGAGGGGGCTACACCTTC
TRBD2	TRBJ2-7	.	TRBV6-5	CASRNPGGTNEQYF	TGTGCCAGCAGGAATCCGGGAGGGACAAACGAGCAGTACTTC
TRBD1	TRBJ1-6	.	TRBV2	CASSLDRASPLHF	TGTGCCAGCAGCTTGGACAGGGCTTCACCCCTCCACTTT
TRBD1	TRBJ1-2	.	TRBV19	CASTNRGPKGYGYTF	TGTGCCAGTACGAACAGGGGCCCGAAGGGCTATGGCTACACCTTC
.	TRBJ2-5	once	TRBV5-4	CASSLASIPRLGTETQYF	TGTGCCAGCAGCTTGGCCTCGATCCCGCGACTAGGTACGGAGACCCAGTACTTC
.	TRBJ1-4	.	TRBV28	CASSFPSSGTTNEKLFF	TGTGCCAGCAGTTTTCCCTCCAGCGGCACTACTAATGAAAAACTGTTTTTT
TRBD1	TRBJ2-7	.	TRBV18	CASQSRDRGGEQYF	TGTGCCAGCCAAAGTCGGGACAGGGGCGGCGAGCAGTACTTC
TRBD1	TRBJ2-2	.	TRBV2	CASSVTGDHTGELFF	TGTGCCAGCAGTGTAACAGGGGACCACACCGGGGAGCTGTTTTTT
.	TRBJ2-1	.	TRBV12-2	CASRLGQAGDYNEQFF	TGTGCAAGTCGCTTAGGGCAAGCGGGAGATTACAATGAGCAGTTCTTC
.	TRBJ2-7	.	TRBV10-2	CASTGGAGYEQYF	TGCGCCAGTACAGGGGGGGCTGGCTACGAGCAGTACTTC
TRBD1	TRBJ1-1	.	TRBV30	CACDRGPGVEAFF	TGTGCCTGTGACAGGGGGCCGGGAGTTGAAGCTTTCTTT
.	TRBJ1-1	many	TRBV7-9	CASSYLRDEEAFF	TGTGCCAGCAGTTATCTCCGGGACGAAGAAGCTTTCTTT
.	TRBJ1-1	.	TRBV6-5	CASSYSGTGWGTEAFF	TGTGCCAGCAGTTACTCGGGGACCGGTTGGGGCACTGAAGCTTTCTTT
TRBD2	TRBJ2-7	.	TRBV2	CASSEATVGLAGTEQYF	TGTGCCAGCAGTGAAGCTACCGTGGGACTAGCGGGGACGGAGCAGTACTTC
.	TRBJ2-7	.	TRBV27	CASSLKGHFSYEQYF	TGTGCCAGCAGTTTAAAGGGACATTTCTCCTACGAGCAGTACTTC
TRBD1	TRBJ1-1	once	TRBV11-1	CASSSRGPKFF	TGTGCCAGCAGCTCTAGGGGGCCCAAATTCTTT
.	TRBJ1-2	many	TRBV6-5	CASPGQNFYGYTF	TGTGCCAGCCCGGGGCAGAACTTTTATGGCTACACCTTC
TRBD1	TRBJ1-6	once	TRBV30	CAWTAGTGGEALHF	TGTGCCTGGACCGCCGGGACAGGGGGTGAAGCCCTCCACTTT
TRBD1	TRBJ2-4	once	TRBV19	CASSETGGKNIQYF	TGTGCCAGTAGCGAGACAGGGGGCAAAAACATTCAGTACTTC
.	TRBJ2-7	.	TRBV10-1	CASSEGYEQYF	TGCGCCAGCAGTGAAGGCTACGAGCAGTACTTC
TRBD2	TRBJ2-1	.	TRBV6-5	CASSYAPGLAGGRQFF	TGTGCCAGCAGTTACGCTCCGGGACTAGCGGGAGGGAGGCAGTTCTTC
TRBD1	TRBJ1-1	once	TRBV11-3	CASSSSGTGGVNTEAFF	TGTGCCAGCAGCTCCTCCGGGACAGGGGGGGTGAACACTGAAGCTTTCTTT
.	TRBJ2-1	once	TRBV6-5	CASSTRDFHNEQFF	TGTGCCAGCAGTACCCGGGACTTTCACAATGAGCAGTTCTTC
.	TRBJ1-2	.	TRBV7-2	CASSFAGGPRGYTF	TGTGCCAGCAGCTTCGCCGGGGGCCCCCGAGGCTACACCTTC
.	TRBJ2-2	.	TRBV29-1	CSVEDPSAPGELFF	TGCAGCGTTGAAGATCCGTCAGCCCCCGGGGAGCTGTTTTTT
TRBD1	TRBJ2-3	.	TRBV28	CASRAGGRTDTQYF	TGTGCCAGCCGGGCAGGGGGAAGGACAGATACGCAGTATTTT
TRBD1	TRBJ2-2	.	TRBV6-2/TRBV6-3	CASSSDQTGRNTGELFF	TGTGCCAGCAGTTCCGACCAGACAGGGCGGAACACCGGGGAGCTGTTTTTT
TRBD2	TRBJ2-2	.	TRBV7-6	CASSLDPLADTGELFF	TGTGCCAGCAGCTTAGACCCCCTAGCGGACACCGGGGAGCTGTTTTTT
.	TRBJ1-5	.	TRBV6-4	CASAYSVAPGNQPQHF	TGTGCCAGCGCGTATTCGGTGGCCCCAGGCAATCAGCCCCAGCATTTT
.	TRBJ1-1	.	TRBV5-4	CASSYGGDQANTEAFF	TGTGCCAGCAGCTACGGGGGGGACCAGGCGAACACTGAAGCTTTCTTT
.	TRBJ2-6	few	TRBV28	CASRLYRAAGANVLTF	TGTGCCAGCAGACTATATAGGGCAGCTGGGGCCAACGTCCTGACTTTC
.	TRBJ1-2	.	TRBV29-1	CSVDTRDYGYTF	TGCAGCGTTGATACGAGGGACTATGGCTACACCTTC
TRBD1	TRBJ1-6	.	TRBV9	CASSALRQGGEWNSPLHF	TGTGCCAGCAGCGCACTTCGACAGGGCGGTGAGTGGAATTCACCCCTCCACTTT
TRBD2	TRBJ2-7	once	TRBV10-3	CAFEGLAGVLTYEQYF	TGTGCCTTCGAAGGACTAGCGGGAGTCCTCACCTACGAGCAGTACTTC
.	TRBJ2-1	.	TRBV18	CASSPPNRRNEQFF	TGTGCCAGCTCACCACCGAACAGGAGGAATGAGCAGTTCTTC
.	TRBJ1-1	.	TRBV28	CASTEVRQGGVNTEAFF	TGTGCCAGCACCGAAGTAAGGCAGGGAGGTGTGAACACTGAAGCTTTCTTT
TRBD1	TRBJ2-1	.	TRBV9	CASTLGAGGWGEQFF	TGTGCCAGCACCCTGGGGGCAGGGGGATGGGGTGAGCAGTTCTTC
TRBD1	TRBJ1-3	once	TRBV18	CASSPGQGLGGNTIYF	TGTGCCAGCTCACCGGGACAGGGTTTAGGAGGAAACACCATATATTTT
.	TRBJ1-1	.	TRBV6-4	CASSSQAGGEAFF	TGTGCCAGCAGCTCACAGGCGGGGGGTGAAGCTTTCTTT
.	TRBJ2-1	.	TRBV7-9	CASSSVPRGYNEQFF	TGTGCCAGCAGCTCTGTACCAAGGGGGTACAATGAGCAGTTCTTC
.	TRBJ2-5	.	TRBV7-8	CASSSRETQYF	TGTGCCAGCAGCTCTAGGGAGACCCAGTACTTC
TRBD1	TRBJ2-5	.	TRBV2	CASSGTGGVQETQYF	TGTGCCAGCAGTGGTACAGGGGGTGTCCAAGAGACCCAGTACTTC
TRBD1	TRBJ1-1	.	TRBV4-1	CASSQNQGGAFF	TGCGCCAGCAGCCAGAACCAGGGGGGGGCTTTCTTT
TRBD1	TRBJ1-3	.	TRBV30	CAWSVRGQFGNTIYF	TGTGCCTGGAGTGTAAGGGGACAGTTTGGAAACACCATATATTTT
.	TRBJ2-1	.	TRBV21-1	CAQRPWSRGYNEQFF	TGTGCCCAACGGCCGTGGAGTCGTGGGTACAATGAGCAGTTCTTC
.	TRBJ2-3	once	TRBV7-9	CASSLGAWSTDTQYF	TGTGCCAGCAGCTTAGGGGCCTGGAGCACAGATACGCAGTATTTT
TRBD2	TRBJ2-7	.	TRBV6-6	CASSLLRYSGASSYEQYF	TGTGCCAGCAGTCTATTACGATACAGCGGGGCCTCATCCTACGAGCAGTACTTC
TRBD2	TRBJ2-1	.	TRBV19	CASSIFSGAPGFNEQFF	TGTGCCAGTAGTATTTTTAGCGGGGCGCCTGGTTTCAATGAGCAGTTCTTC
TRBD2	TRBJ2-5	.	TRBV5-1	CASSPNGGLGTQYF	TGCGCCAGCAGCCCCAACGGGGGACTAGGGACCCAGTACTTC
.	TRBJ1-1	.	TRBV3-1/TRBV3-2	CASSQVTMNTEAFF	TGTGCCAGCAGCCAAGTGACAATGAACACTGAAGCTTTCTTT